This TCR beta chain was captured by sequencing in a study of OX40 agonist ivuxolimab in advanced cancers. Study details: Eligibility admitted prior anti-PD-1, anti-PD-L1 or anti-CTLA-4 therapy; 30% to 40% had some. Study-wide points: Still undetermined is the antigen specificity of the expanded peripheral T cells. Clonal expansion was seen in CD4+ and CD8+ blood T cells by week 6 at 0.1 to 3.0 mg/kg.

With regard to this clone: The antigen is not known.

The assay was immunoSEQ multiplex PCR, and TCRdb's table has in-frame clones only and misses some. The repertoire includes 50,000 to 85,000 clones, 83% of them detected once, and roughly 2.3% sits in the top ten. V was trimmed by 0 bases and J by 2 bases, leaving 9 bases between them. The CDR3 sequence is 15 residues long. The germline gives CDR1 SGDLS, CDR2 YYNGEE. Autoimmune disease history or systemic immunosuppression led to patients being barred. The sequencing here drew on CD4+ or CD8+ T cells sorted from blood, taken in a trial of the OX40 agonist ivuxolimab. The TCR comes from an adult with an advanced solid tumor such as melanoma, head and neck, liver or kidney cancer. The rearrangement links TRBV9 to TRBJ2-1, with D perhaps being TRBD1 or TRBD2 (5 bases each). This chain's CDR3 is CASSVEGTPYNEQFF. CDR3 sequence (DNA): TGTGCCAGCAGCGTAGAGGGGACCCCCTACAATGAGCAGTTCTTC. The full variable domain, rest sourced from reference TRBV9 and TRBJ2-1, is DSGVTQTPKHLITATGQRVTLRCSPRSGDLSVYWYQQSLDQGLQFLIQYYNGEERAKGNILERFSAQQFPDLHSELNLSSLELGDSALYFCASSVEGTPYNEQFFGPGTRLTVL.